The rows below give T cell receptor beta chains drawn from one sample of a study of Ad26.COV2.S vaccination and SARS-CoV-2 variants. Clones were read by immunoSEQ multiplex PCR, and TCRdb kept only the in-frame ones, dropping some. In the table there are fewer than 900,000 clones, 80% to 90% of which are singletons. The material was peripheral blood, obtained in a trial of Ad26.COV2.S vaccine versus placebo. The receptors here all came from a person aged 18-65 years who received the Ad26.COV2.S COVID-19 vaccine or a placebo. Each CDR3 is given with its conserved first and last residue. The order of the fields is J gene, V gene, D gene, CDR3 protein, CDR3 DNA. A D gene is named only where the DNA matches it firmly.

>TRBJ2-7|TRBV15|NA
CATSRDTGRAYEQYF
TGTGCCACCAGCAGAGACACAGGTCGAGCCTACGAGCAGTACTTC
>TRBJ1-1|TRBV7-2|NA
CASSRDRDTEAFF
TGTGCCAGCAGCCGCGATCGGGACACTGAAGCTTTCTTT
>TRBJ2-7|TRBV6-5|TRBD1
CASRTGGSYEQYF
TGTGCCAGCAGGACAGGGGGCTCCTACGAGCAGTACTTC
>TRBJ2-5|TRBV7-9|TRBD2
CASSLLAGGGETQYF
TGTGCCAGCAGCTTACTAGCGGGAGGCGGGGAGACCCAGTACTTC
>TRBJ2-1|TRBV5-1|NA
CASRATSRGSFEQFF
TGCGCCAGCAGGGCGACTAGCAGGGGTTCTTTTGAGCAGTTCTTC
>TRBJ1-2|TRBV21-1|NA
CASSNPPDGYTF
TGTGCCAGCAGCAACCCCCCCGATGGCTACACCTTC
>TRBJ1-1|TRBV30|NA
CAWSRGAGTEAFF
TGTGCCTGGTCTAGGGGGGCGGGAACTGAAGCTTTCTTT
>TRBJ2-7|TRBV3-1/TRBV3-2|NA
CASSQEPPREQYF
TGTGCCAGCAGCCAAGAGCCCCCACGCGAGCAGTACTTC
>TRBJ1-6|TRBV5-6|TRBD1
CASSLQGAYSPLHF
TGTGCCAGCAGCTTGCAGGGGGCTTATTCACCCCTCCACTTT
>TRBJ2-3|TRBV6-5|TRBD1
CASNWDRDRTQYF
TGTGCCAGCAATTGGGACAGGGACCGTACGCAGTATTTT
>TRBJ2-1|TRBV27|NA
CASSPSTTYNEQFF
TGTGCCAGCAGTCCATCGACAACCTACAATGAGCAGTTCTTC
>TRBJ2-3|TRBV29-1|NA
CSVEGVGDTDTQYF
TGCAGCGTTGAAGGCGTCGGAGACACAGATACGCAGTATTTT
>TRBJ2-3|TRBV7-9|NA
CASSRALWDTQYF
TGTGCCAGCAGCCGGGCCCTGTGGGATACGCAGTATTTT
>TRBJ2-7|TRBV18|NA
CASSPGVGSSSYEQYF
TGTGCCAGCTCACCAGGCGTAGGGTCAAGCTCCTACGAGCAGTACTTC
>TRBJ2-7|TRBV2|NA
CASSDSGSVDEQYF
TGTGCCAGCAGTGATTCAGGGTCAGTCGACGAGCAGTACTTC